This T cell receptor beta chain was captured by sequencing in a study of OX40 agonist ivuxolimab in advanced cancers. Context from the whole study: Ivuxolimab was a fully human IgG2 agonistic monoclonal antibody targeting the costimulatory receptor OX40 (CD134). Intravenous ivuxolimab was administered to patients every 2 weeks at six dose levels: 0.01, 0.1, 0.3, 1.5, 3 and 10 mg/kg. Of the roughly 51 patients in dose escalation, 19 had hepatocellular carcinoma, some 15 had melanoma, 9 had renal cell carcinoma and 9 had head and neck cancer. In the dose-escalation cohort, more than 75% of patients were male, and the mean age was around 60 years, with a range of 23 to 79. Prior anti-PD-1, anti-PD-L1 or anti-CTLA-4 therapy was permitted, and checkpoint inhibitors had been received by less than 45% of dose-escalation patients. Partial responses occurred in three dose-escalation patients, of whom one had hepatocellular carcinoma and two had cutaneous melanoma. The purpose of peripheral TCRbeta sequencing was to test whether ivuxolimab changed TCR sequence diversity and led to clonal T-cell expansion. The paper describes the monotherapy dose-escalation part (N of about 50 patients) of the phase I trial of ivuxolimab.

V loses 1 base of germline sequence and J loses 8 bases, and the interval between the two ends is 17 bases. The CDR3 sequence holds 15 residues, the cysteine and phenylalanine included. Left in the record is the CDR3 DNA by itself, 45 bases read in frame from the first base. In the germline V gene (reference sequence), CDR1 corresponds to PRHDT and CDR2 to FYEKMQ. Patients with autoimmune disease history or receiving systemic immunosuppression were excluded from the trial. Peripheral blood for TCR sequencing was collected from all dose cohorts at baseline, on cycle 4 day 1, and on cycle 7 day 1. Samples came from an open-label, multicenter, first-in-human phase I dose-escalation trial of ivuxolimab. The trial enrolled adults with locally advanced or metastatic head and neck squamous cell, hepatocellular, melanoma or renal cell carcinoma. Before TCR sequencing, CD4+ T cells and CD8+ T cells from peripheral blood were sorted into separate populations.

This clone was observed a single time. Its recognized antigen is unknown. No base qualities exist here, and no much larger clone lies one base off it. Overall results and qualifications from the work: In the 0.1-3.0 mg/kg groups, partial responders had among the lowest normalized peripheral clonal expansion, particularly in CD8+ T cells. Clonal expansion of both CD4+ and CD8+ blood T cells was observed from baseline to week 6 at doses 0.1 to 3.0 mg/kg. Low levels of normalized T-cell clonal expansion were also seen in some patients who did not respond. After ivuxolimab, CD8+ T cells had more expanded clones than CD4+ T cells on average. The antigen specificity of the clonally expanded peripheral T cells was not determined.

Genomic DNA was extracted from sorted cells for sequencing of the TCRbeta CDR3 region. TCRbeta CDR3 regions were sequenced using the immunoSEQ Assay. TCRdb retrieved this table from immuneACCESS and kept in-frame rearrangements only. Not all clones are present; in checked studies, unresolved V genes account for under half, and no reason is known for the remainder. The sample table contains 70,000 to 85,000 clones; only one count was recorded for roughly nine tenths of them. The top ten clonotypes cover about 1.3% of the sample. Sequencing was performed on CD4+ or CD8+ T cells sorted from blood, taken in a trial of the OX40 agonist ivuxolimab. The chain joins TRBV13 to TRBJ1-2, with a weak D call of TRBD1 (5 bases match). This TCR was recovered from an adult with an advanced solid tumor such as melanoma, head and neck, liver or kidney cancer. The CDR3 reads as follows: CASSLAGQPENGYTF. The sequenced DNA is TGTGCCAGCAGCTTAGCGGGGCAGCCAGAAAACGGCTACACCTTC.